The clone carrying this T cell receptor (beta chain) was counted between two and nine times. These data originate in a study of blood T cells in healthy people across ages. Through a sample-barcoded 5' primer and a J-beta primer mix, a second PCR was run for 7 to 11 cycles. There were at least 2.5 million CDR3-containing paired-end reads obtained from each sample. TCRdb used MiXCR to reprocess the 5' RACE reads, holding one entry per CDR3 protein. The table lists about 1.8 million distinct CDR3 sequences, just under 50% of them singletons. The germline V and J ends were trimmed by 3 bases and 4 bases, with 11 bases remaining between them. The CDR3 consists of 14 residues.

The origin of this receptor is a woman aged 40 to 55 in good health. Sample: blood. The genes are TRBV12-3 or TRBV12-4 and TRBJ2-3; D not certain. The CDR3 protein is CASSFTQRADTQYF. Written as DNA, the CDR3 is TGTGCCAGCAGTTTCACCCAGAGAGCAGATACGCAGTATTTT.